Given below is one TCR beta chain in context. Its antigen remains unidentified. The data are from a study of cytomegalovirus exposure and HLA in healthy donors. Study as a whole: A previous analysis identified fewer than 130 million unique TCR beta sequences derived from 180 million or so T cells. The study's early data release held roughly 90 million unique TCRs from HLA-typed donors. Study-level points and caveats: Most TCR sequences were rare, but some public TCRs occurred in many donors. TCR beta sequences reportedly predicted the HLA-A and HLA-B alleles of most subjects accurately.

Germline V CDR1 and CDR2: MNHNY, SVGAGI (reference sequence). The CDR3 has 14 amino acids. Unmatched junction bases numbered 6, after V lost 6 bases and J lost 4 bases. Use of 60 Vbeta and 13 Jbeta primers characterized the PCR. The method was immunoSEQ multiplex PCR; TCRdb's version includes in-frame clones alone and lacks a portion of them. The table lists 110,000 to 150,000 clones, 75% to 85% of them singletons. This sequence joins TRBV6-6 and TRBJ1-5, with TRBD1 matching 7 bases. Sequencing was performed on PBMCs. The sequence derives from a woman aged 18-35 years in good health and CMV-seropositive. This CDR3 is CASSLGQLNQPQHF. Here the CDR3 DNA reads TGTGCCAGCAGCCTGGGACAGTTAAATCAGCCCCAGCATTTT.